Presented here are 26 T cell receptor beta chains from one specimen sequenced in a study of cytomegalovirus exposure and HLA in healthy donors. PCR employed 60 Vbeta and 13 Jbeta primers. Using immunoSEQ multiplex PCR, the repertoire was profiled, and TCRdb retains in-frame clones only, with some absent. The sample has 100,000 to 120,000 clones, around 80% seen once; the top ten hold 2.5% to 3.5%. Sequencing was carried out using PBMCs. The source of these receptors is a woman in her sixties in good health and CMV-seropositive.

V and J are TRBV7-3 and TRBJ2-5; no clear D. The assigned J gene may be wrong: the sequence end matches TRBJ2-7 better. CDR3 length: 14 amino acids. CDR1 and CDR2 from the germline V gene are SGHTA and FQGTGA. CDR3 sequence (DNA): TGTGCCAGCAGCTTAACAAGGGACTCCTACGAGCAGTACTTC. Encoded protein: CASSLTRDSYEQYF.

This chain connects TRBV25-1 to TRBJ2-2; TRBD1 aligns across 7 bases. J gave up 6 bases and V 4 bases, and 2 bases lay outside the gene matches. Germline CDR1 is MGHDK and CDR2 is SYGVNS. The CDR3 runs 13 residues. CDR3 sequence: CASSVTGAGELFF. CDR3 DNA: TGTGCCAGCAGTGTAACAGGGGCCGGGGAGCTGTTTTTT.

This rearrangement joins TRBV5-4 to TRBJ1-4; perhaps TRBD1 as D (5 bases). The germline CDR1 and CDR2 sequences are SGHNT and YYREEE (reference sequence). V was clipped by 0 bases and J by 0 bases, with 9 bases between them. The CDR3 length is 16 residues. CDR3 in amino acids: CASSLGQTSTNEKLFF. The CDR3 DNA reads TGTGCCAGCAGCTTGGGACAGACCTCAACTAATGAAAAACTGTTTTTT.

This sequence joins TRBV7-2 and TRBJ1-6; 8 bases map to TRBD1. The CDR3 totals 14 residues. The junction had 8 bases not matched to a gene; V was cut back by 6 bases and J by 10 bases. Looked up from germline, CDR1 is SGHTA and CDR2 is FQGNSA. CDR3 in DNA: TGTGCCAGCAGTTCAGGACAGGGAATGTCACCCCTCCACTTT. Its translation: CASSSGQGMSPLHF.

This clone is judged medium-sized. The V and J genes are TRBV7-2 and TRBJ2-2; TRBD2 might be the D (6 bases). The CDR3 consists of 16 residues. CDR1 is SGHTA and CDR2 is FQGNSA in the germline V gene. V shed 3 bases and J shed 1 base, with 12 bases lying between them. CDR3 amino acids: CASSFDGRGNTGELFF. For the CDR3, the DNA is TGTGCCAGCAGCTTTGACGGGAGAGGGAACACCGGGGAGCTGTTTTTT.

The chain recombines TRBV28 with TRBJ2-5; TRBD2 matches at 8 bases. Germline V gene data show CDR1 as MDHEN and CDR2 as SYDVKM. The CDR3 runs to 16 residues. V lost 1 base and J lost 1; bases outside the gene matches: 5. CDR3 DNA sequence: TGTGCCAGCAGTTTATCCGGACTAGCCTTCCAAGAGACCCAGTACTTC. Its protein product is CASSLSGLAFQETQYF.

The chain uses TRBV28 and TRBJ1-5; D is undetermined. Trimming pared 4 bases from V and 6 bases from J, leaving 4 bases between. CDR3 length: 11 amino acids. Germline V gene sequence: CDR1 MDHEN, CDR2 SYDVKM. CDR3 bases: TGTGCCAGCAGTTCTTTTCAGCCCCAGCATTTT. Its protein is CASSSFQPQHF.

The gene calls are TRBV11-2 and TRBJ1-5; 7 nucleotides agree with TRBD1. The CDR3 sequence is 16 residues long. Germline CDR1 SGHAT, CDR2 FQNNGV. J was trimmed by 4 bases and V by 2 bases; bases with no gene match: 8. This CDR3 is CASSLSPGQTNQPQHF. The CDR3 DNA follows: TGTGCCAGCAGCTTATCACCGGGACAGACTAATCAGCCCCAGCATTTT.

V is TRBV5-5 and J is TRBJ2-1; 7 bases map to TRBD2. The CDR3 extends over 15 amino acids. Germline loops: CDR1 SGHKS, CDR2 YYEKEE (reference sequence). J gave up 4 bases and V 4 bases, and 8 bases lay outside the gene matches. The CDR3 sequence is CASSRTRSPYNEQFF. As DNA, the CDR3 is TGTGCCAGCAGCCGGACTAGGTCCCCTTACAATGAGCAGTTCTTC. Full variable domain (rest looked up from reference TRBV5-5 and TRBJ2-1): DAGVTQSPTHLIKTRGQQVTLRCSPISGHKSVSWYQQVLGQGPQFIFQYYEKEERGRGNFPDRFSARQFPNYSSELNVNALLLGDSALYLCASSRTRSPYNEQFFGPGTRLTVL.

This chain connects TRBV11-2 to TRBJ2-7; TRBD2 matches at 10 bases. This CDR3 has 17 amino acids. V lost 3 bases and J lost 6; bases outside the gene matches: 14. Germline V gene data show CDR1 as SGHAT and CDR2 as FQNNGV. CDR3 nucleotides: TGTGCCAGCAGCTTGGATGCTCGGGCTAGCGGGAGAGGCGAGCAGTACTTC. This translates into CASSLDARASGRGEQYF.

The chain couples TRBV5-1 to TRBJ2-1; no clear D. CDR1 is SGHRS, CDR2 YFSETQ, per germline. V lost 3 bases to trimming and J lost 4 bases, with 8 bases between them. This CDR3 is built from 13 residues. CDR3 in DNA: TGCGCCAGCAGCTCAACAGAATACAATGAGCAGTTCTTC. Its protein product is CASSSTEYNEQFF.

This clone was found a few times. This chain uses TRBV29-1 with TRBJ2-2; 7 bases match TRBD2. CDR1 is SQVTM and CDR2 is ANQGSEA in the germline V gene. The CDR3 length is 15 residues. Trimming cost V 7 bases and J 4 bases; bases outside gene matches: 12. CDR3 nucleotides: TGCAGCGCCCTGGGGGGGGATTTAGGCACCGGGGAGCTGTTTTTT. It yields the protein CSALGGDLGTGELFF.

The chain uses TRBV13 and TRBJ2-7; 13 bases are shared with TRBD2. The CDR3 sequence is 19 residues long. Per germline, CDR1 PRHDT and CDR2 FYEKMQ (reference sequence). Trimming removed 4 bases from V and 2 bases from J; junction bases left unmatched: 14. CDR3 nucleotides: TGTGCCAGCAGCTCCCAGCCCGGACTAGCGGGAGTTCTCACCTACGAGCAGTACTTC. It specifies CASSSQPGLAGVLTYEQYF.

The chain has TRBV6-5 and TRBJ1-2, with D perhaps TRBD1 (5 bases). V lost 2 bases to trimming and J lost 4 bases, with 17 bases between them. The CDR3 is made up of 16 amino acids. Germline V gives CDR1 MNHEY, CDR2 SVGAGI. This CDR3 reads CASSYISGPEAYGYTF. The CDR3, as DNA: TGTGCCAGCAGTTACATATCAGGGCCCGAGGCCTATGGCTACACCTTC.

V gene TRBV11-3 combines with J gene TRBJ2-1, with 9 nucleotides matching TRBD1. V lost 1 base, J lost 5 bases, and 3 bases stayed unmatched. Germline values: CDR1 SGHNT, CDR2 YENEEA. CDR3 length: 15 amino acids. CDR3 sequence (DNA): TGTGCCAGCAGCTTAGGGGACAGGGTTCACAATGAGCAGTTCTTC. Residues: CASSLGDRVHNEQFF.

The CDR3 spells CSVVRDRESEQFF. The CDR3 DNA is TGCAGCGTTGTCAGGGATCGGGAGAGTGAGCAGTTCTTC. The chain joins TRBV29-1 to TRBJ2-1, with D tentatively TRBD2 (6 bases). V lost 4 bases and J 9 bases, leaving 16 bases between the germline ends. The length of the CDR3 is 13 residues. Per the germline V gene, CDR1 is SQVTM and CDR2 is ANQGSEA.

The chain uses TRBV4-1 and TRBJ2-7; TRBD1 aligns across 7 bases. This CDR3 contains 15 residues. CDR1 and CDR2 from the germline V gene are MGHRA and YSYEKL. V lost 4 bases to trimming and J lost 4 bases; unmatched junction nucleotides: 10. The CDR3 DNA reads TGCGCCAGCAGCCCAGGACAGGCAGCCCGATACGAGCAGTACTTC. This sequence encodes CASSPGQAARYEQYF.

The V gene is TRBV4-2, the J gene TRBJ2-3; 9 bases map to TRBD2. There are 19 residues in the CDR3. Losses at the gene ends were 0 bases for V and 0 bases for J; bases not matched to a gene: 10. Per germline, CDR1 LGHNA and CDR2 YNFKEQ. DNA for the CDR3: TGTGCCAGCAGCCAAGATTGGCTAGCGGGACCCCTTAGCACAGATACGCAGTATTTT. Translation gives CASSQDWLAGPLSTDTQYF.

The chain is built from TRBV5-4 and TRBJ1-1, with D tentatively TRBD1 (5 bases). Germline V gene lookup returns CDR1 SGHNT and CDR2 YYREEE (reference sequence). The CDR3 extends over 14 amino acids. Trimming left V 1 base short and J 5 bases short, with 12 bases between. The DNA for the CDR3 is TGTGCCAGCAGCTTGTGGCAGGGAGGGACTGAAGCTTTCTTT. Its translation: CASSLWQGGTEAFF.

The chain joins TRBV5-6 to TRBJ2-1; a weak D match, TRBD1 (6 bases). The germline V gene has CDR1 SGHDT and CDR2 YYEEEE. The V end lost 4 bases, the J end lost 6 bases, and 17 bases lay between the germline ends. This CDR3 spans 15 amino acids. The CDR3 spells CASSRQQGRFNEQFF. The CDR3 nucleotides are TGTGCCAGCAGCCGCCAACAGGGAAGGTTCAATGAGCAGTTCTTC. Full variable domain (outside the CDR3, taken from reference TRBV5-6 and TRBJ2-1): DAGVTQSPTHLIKTRGQQVTLRCSPKSGHDTVSWYQQALGQGPQFIFQYYEEEERQRGNFPDRFSGHQFPNYSSELNVNALLLGDSALYLCASSRQQGRFNEQFFGPGTRLTVL.

The gene calls are TRBV7-3 and TRBJ2-1; 11 bases line up with TRBD2. The CDR3 has 17 amino acids. CDR1 and CDR2 (germline): SGHTA, FQGTGA. V was pared by 4 bases and J by 6 bases, with 11 bases of the junction left unmatched. As DNA, the CDR3 is TGTGCCAGCAGCTCCTTAGCGGGAGGGCCAGGAATCAATGAGCAGTTCTTC. Its translation: CASSSLAGGPGINEQFF.

The V call is TRBV27, the J call TRBJ1-1; weak D call: TRBD1 (6 bases). Trimming shortened V by 6 bases and J by 4 bases, and 12 bases separated the two germline ends. This CDR3 is built from 13 residues. The V gene's germline CDR1 is MNHEY and CDR2 SMNVEV (reference sequence). The CDR3 DNA sequence: TGTGCCAGCAGGCCGGACAGCCTCACTGAAGCTTTCTTT. It codes for CASRPDSLTEAFF.

The genes are TRBV27 and TRBJ1-4, with D perhaps TRBD1 (5 bases). Trimming left V 7 bases short and J 4 bases short, with 16 bases between. Per the germline V gene, CDR1 is MNHEY and CDR2 is SMNVEV (reference sequence). The CDR3 runs 15 residues. CDR3 sequence reads: CASTRLGAFNEKLFF. For the CDR3, the DNA is TGTGCCAGCACTAGGCTAGGGGCCTTTAATGAAAAACTGTTTTTT.

V usage is TRBV5-4 and J usage is TRBJ1-1; D is uncertain. V was pared by 4 bases and J by 6 bases, with 16 bases between. The V gene's germline CDR1 is SGHNT and CDR2 YYREEE (reference sequence). The CDR3 runs 14 residues. As DNA, the CDR3 is TGTGCCAGCAGCCGGGCGGAGGGAGCCGCTGAAGCTTTCTTT. Amino acid sequence: CASSRAEGAAEAFF.

This sequence joins TRBV25-1 and TRBJ2-1; 12 nucleotides align to TRBD2. The CDR3 length is 16 residues. In germline, CDR1 is MGHDK, CDR2 SYGVNS. The V segment lost 1 base and the J segment 6 bases; nucleotides outside the gene matches: 4. CDR3 sequence: CASSEWTSGDTNEQFF. The CDR3 DNA reads as TGTGCCAGCAGTGAATGGACTAGCGGGGATACCAATGAGCAGTTCTTC.

This rearrangement joins TRBV19 to TRBJ2-2; 8 nucleotides line up with TRBD1. J was trimmed by 2 bases and V by 4 bases; bases with no gene match: 6. Per the germline V gene, CDR1 is LNHDA and CDR2 is SQIVND (reference sequence). This CDR3 is built from 16 residues. For the CDR3, the DNA is TGTGCCAGTAGTAATCTCGGGACAGGAAACACCGGGGAGCTGTTTTTT. Translation gives CASSNLGTGNTGELFF.